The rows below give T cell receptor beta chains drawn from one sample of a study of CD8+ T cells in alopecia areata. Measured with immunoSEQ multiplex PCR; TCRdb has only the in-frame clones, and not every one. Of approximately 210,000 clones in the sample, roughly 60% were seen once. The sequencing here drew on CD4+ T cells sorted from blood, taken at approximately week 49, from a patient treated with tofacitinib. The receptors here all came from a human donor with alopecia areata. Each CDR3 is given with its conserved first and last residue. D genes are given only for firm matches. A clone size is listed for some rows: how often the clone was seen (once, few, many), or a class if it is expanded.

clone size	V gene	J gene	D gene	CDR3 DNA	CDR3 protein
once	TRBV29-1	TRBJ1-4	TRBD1	TGCAGCGCGGGACAGATTAATGAAAAACTGTTTTTT	CSAGQINEKLFF
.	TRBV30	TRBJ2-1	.	TGTGCCTGGAGGGCCGCAAGCTACAATGAGCAGTTCTTC	CAWRAASYNEQFF
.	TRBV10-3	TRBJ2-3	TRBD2	TGTGCCATCAGTGAGTCGAGAAGCGGGGGGGCCCGAAGAGATACGCAGTATTTT	CAISESRSGGARRDTQYF
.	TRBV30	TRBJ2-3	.	TGTGCCTGGAGTCCCCCTCTCACAGATACGCAGTATTTT	CAWSPPLTDTQYF
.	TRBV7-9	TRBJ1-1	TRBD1	TGTGCCAGCAGCGTAACAGGGGTGAACACTGAAGCTTTCTTT	CASSVTGVNTEAFF
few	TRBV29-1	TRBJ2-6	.	TGCAGCGTTGATGGCTGGGGTCCTTCTGGGGCCAACGTCCTGACTTTC	CSVDGWGPSGANVLTF
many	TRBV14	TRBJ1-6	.	TGTGCCAGCAGCCAAATTACAGGGTCGGATTCACCCCTCCACTTT	CASSQITGSDSPLHF
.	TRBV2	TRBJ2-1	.	TGTGCCAGCAGTGAAGTGGTTCATGAGCAGTTCTTC	CASSEVVHEQFF
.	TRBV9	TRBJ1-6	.	TGTGCCAGCAGCCCAAGAGGTGATTCACCCCTCCACTTT	CASSPRGDSPLHF
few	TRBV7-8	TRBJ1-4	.	TGTGCCAGCAGCCCGGTCCGACTTGGGGAAAAACTGTTTTTT	CASSPVRLGEKLFF
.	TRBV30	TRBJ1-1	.	TGTGCCTGGAGTGTACTAGGGTCGGCTGAAGCTTTCTTT	CAWSVLGSAEAFF
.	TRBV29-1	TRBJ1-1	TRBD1	TGCAGCGTTGGAGTTGGAGAAGACAGGGGATTATGGTGGGAAGCTTTCTTT	CSVGVGEDRGLWWEAFF
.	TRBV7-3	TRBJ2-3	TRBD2	TGTGCCAGCACTCCAACCGGGGGGAGGGGCACAGATACGCAGTATTTT	CASTPTGGRGTDTQYF
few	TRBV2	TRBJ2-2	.	TGTGCCAGCAGTGAGCGGGGCACCGGGGAGCTGTTTTTT	CASSERGTGELFF
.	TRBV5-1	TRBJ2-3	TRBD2	TGCGCCAGCACTAGCGGGGGCCCAGATACGCAGTATTTT	CASTSGGPDTQYF
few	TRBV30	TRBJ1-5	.	TGTGCCTGGAGTGTAGGGGGGGCAGCCCAAGGAGGCAATCAGCCCCAGCATTTT	CAWSVGGAAQGGNQPQHF
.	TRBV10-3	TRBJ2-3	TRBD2	TGTGCCATCAGTGAGTCACGGGGGGCAGATACGCAGTATTTT	CAISESRGADTQYF
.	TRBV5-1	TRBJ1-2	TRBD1	TGCGCCAGCAGCCGTTACGGGACAGAGCCTAGATATGGCTACACCTTC	CASSRYGTEPRYGYTF
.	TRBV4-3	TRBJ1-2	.	TGCGCCAGCAGCCCGGACTGGGACTATGGCTACACCTTC	CASSPDWDYGYTF
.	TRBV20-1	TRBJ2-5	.	TGCAGTGCTGACGTACAAGAGACCCAGTACTTC	CSADVQETQYF
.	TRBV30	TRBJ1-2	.	TGTGCCTCCGACACCTTCCCTGGCTACACCTTC	CASDTFPGYTF
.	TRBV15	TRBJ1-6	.	TGTGCCACCAGCAGAGATCCGGGGGCGGGCAATTCACCCCTCCACTTT	CATSRDPGAGNSPLHF
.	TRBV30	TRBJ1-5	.	TGTGCCTGGAGTGTACAGGGAAGGCAGCCCCAGCATTTT	CAWSVQGRQPQHF
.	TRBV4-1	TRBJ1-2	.	TGCGCCAGCAGCCAAGGATATTCCGGGACTAAGGGTCCCTATGGCTACACCTTC	CASSQGYSGTKGPYGYTF
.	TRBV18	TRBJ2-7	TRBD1	TGTGCCAGCTCACCGTCAGGGGGCACCTACGAGCAGTACTTC	CASSPSGGTYEQYF